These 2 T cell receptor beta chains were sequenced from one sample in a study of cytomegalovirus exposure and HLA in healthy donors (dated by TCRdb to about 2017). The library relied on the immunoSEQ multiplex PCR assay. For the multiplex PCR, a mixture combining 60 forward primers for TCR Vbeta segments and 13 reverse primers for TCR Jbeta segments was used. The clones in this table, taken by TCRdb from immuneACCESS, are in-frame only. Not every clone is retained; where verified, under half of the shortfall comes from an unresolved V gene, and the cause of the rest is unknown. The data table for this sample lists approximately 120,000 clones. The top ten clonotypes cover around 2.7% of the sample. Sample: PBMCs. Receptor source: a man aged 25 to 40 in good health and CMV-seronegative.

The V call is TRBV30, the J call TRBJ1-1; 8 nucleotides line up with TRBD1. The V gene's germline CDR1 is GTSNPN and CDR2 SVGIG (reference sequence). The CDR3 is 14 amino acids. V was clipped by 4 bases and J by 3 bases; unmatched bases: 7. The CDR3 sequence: CAWTVGQGYTEAFF. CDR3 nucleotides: TGTGCCTGGACCGTCGGACAGGGTTACACTGAAGCTTTCTTT.

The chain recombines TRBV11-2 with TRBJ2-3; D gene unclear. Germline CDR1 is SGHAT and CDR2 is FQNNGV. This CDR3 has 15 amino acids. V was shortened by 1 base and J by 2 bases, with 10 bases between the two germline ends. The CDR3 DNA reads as TGTGCCAGCAGCTTAGGAGGCCTACTCACAGATACGCAGTATTTT. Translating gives CASSLGGLLTDTQYF. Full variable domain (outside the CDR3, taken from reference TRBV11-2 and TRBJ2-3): EAGVAQSPRYKIIEKRQSVAFWCNPISGHATLYWYQQILGQGPKLLIQFQNNGVVDDSQLPKDRFSAERLKGVDSTLKIQPAKLEDSAVYLCASSLGGLLTDTQYFGPGTRLTVL.